These 8 T cell receptor beta chains originate from one sample sequenced in a study of shared clonotypes between healthy human individuals. Method: immunoSEQ multiplex PCR; TCRdb's copy keeps in-frame clones and lacks some. The table shows fewer than 2.5 million clones, with roughly 93% occurring only once. Sequenced material: naive CD4+ T cells from PBMCs. Subset described: CD45RA+ positively selected. The receptors shown here come from a man aged 18 to 30 in good health. Some clones in this sample may be carry-over from other donors' samples.

The chain is built from TRBV27 and TRBJ2-1; D might be TRBD2 (6 bases). CDR1 and CDR2 (germline): MNHEY, SMNVEV (reference sequence). This CDR3 spans 15 amino acids. Trimming pared 8 bases from V and 6 bases from J, leaving 20 bases between. The CDR3 sequence: CASHFRALAINEQFF. The CDR3, as DNA: TGTGCCAGCCATTTCCGGGCACTAGCTATCAATGAGCAGTTCTTC.

V and J are TRBV11-3 and TRBJ2-1; D call uncertain. The length of the CDR3 is 13 residues. Germline V gene data show CDR1 as SGHNT and CDR2 as YENEEA. Deletions cut 11 bases from V and 0 bases from J, with 11 bases between. This chain's CDR3 is CAQKRGSYNEQFF. Written as DNA, the CDR3 is TGTGCCCAAAAGAGAGGCTCCTACAATGAGCAGTTCTTC.

DNA of the CDR3: TGTGCAAGTCATGTGGGGGGACATCTGGGCACTGAAGCTTTCTTT. It codes for CASHVGGHLGTEAFF. J is TRBJ1-1 and V is TRBV12-2. TRBV12-2 corresponds to a pseudogene. The CDR3 runs to 15 residues.

The rearrangement joins TRBV5-8 to TRBJ2-7; 7 nucleotides agree with TRBD2. This CDR3 is built from 13 residues. CDR1 is SGHTS and CDR2 is YDEGEE in the germline V gene. V shed 4 bases and J 3 bases; nucleotides not matched to a gene: 4. The CDR3 DNA reads TGTGCCAGCAGCCGAGGACTAGGCTACGAGCAGTACTTC. This encodes CASSRGLGYEQYF.

This chain joins TRBV7-2 and TRBJ1-1; the D is unclear. The CDR3 consists of 13 residues. Trimming removed 5 bases from V and 2 bases from J, with 9 bases in between. CDR1 SGHTA and CDR2 FQGNSA come from the germline V gene. CDR3 nucleotides: TGTGCCAGCAGCGTGGGCAGAAACACTGAAGCTTTCTTT. As protein: CASSVGRNTEAFF.

The chain recombines TRBV7-7 with TRBJ2-6; TRBD1 is a possible D gene (5 bases). Trimming shortened V by 1 base and J by 14 bases, and 12 bases separated the two germline ends. The V gene's germline CDR1 is SSHAT and CDR2 FNYEAQ (reference sequence). CDR3 length: 13 residues. CDR3 coding DNA: TGTGCCAGCAGCTTAGATATGGCAGGGCTCCTGACTTTC. The encoded protein is CASSLDMAGLLTF.

The J gene is TRBJ1-6, the V gene TRBV5-6; D unclear. From germline, CDR1 is SGHDT and CDR2 YYEEEE. The CDR3 runs 14 residues. V was shortened by 0 bases and J by 8 bases, with 9 bases between the two germline ends. The chain's CDR3 is CASSLGRFHSPLHF. CDR3 nucleotides: TGTGCCAGCAGCTTGGGCCGTTTTCATTCACCCCTCCACTTT.

In nucleotides, the CDR3 is TGTGCCAGTAGTATTGTGGCGGGAGTCAACACCGGGGAGCTGTTTTTT. As protein: CASSIVAGVNTGELFF. V gene TRBV19 combines with J gene TRBJ2-2; 7 positions agree with TRBD2. J gave up 2 bases and V 3 bases, and 6 bases lay outside the gene matches. Germline V lookup: CDR1 LNHDA, CDR2 SQIVND (reference sequence). The CDR3 length is 16 residues.